This T cell receptor (beta chain) was recorded in a study of blood T cell repertoires in COVID-19. Study context: Samples representing acute and convalescent COVID-19 were sourced from the United States, Italy and Spain. The analysed material was cDNA or gDNA that came from T cells, B-cell-depleted T cells, or PBMCs.

CDR1 KGHSH and CDR2 LQKENI come from the germline V gene. V was clipped by 5 bases and J by 4 bases; unmatched bases: 9. The CDR3 sequence is 16 residues long. Original methodology: Using reference gene primer amplification, nucleated cell counts were estimated. The protocol was immunoSEQ multiplex PCR, while the TCRdb copy is restricted to in-frame clones and leaves out a portion. That table supplies the V and J calls and clone size; D and trimming were determined from the DNA. The profile covers around 150,000 clones, with 60% to 85% appearing a single time and 16% taken by the ten largest. This clonotype originated in a man aged 45-65 years with acute or convalescent COVID-19. The V and J genes are TRBV18 and TRBJ2-2; 8 bases align to TRBD2. Sequencing input: peripheral blood. The CDR3 DNA is TGTGCCAGCTCAGGGCCGGGACTAGGCGGCACCGGGGAGCTGTTTTTT. It specifies CASSGPGLGGTGELFF. Complete variable domain (other parts from reference TRBV18 and TRBJ2-2): NAGVMQNPRHLVRRRGQEARLRCSPMKGHSHVYWYRQLPEEGLKFMVYLQKENIIDESGMPKERFSAEFPKEGPSILRIQQVVRGDSAAYFCASSGPGLGGTGELFFGEGSRLTVL.